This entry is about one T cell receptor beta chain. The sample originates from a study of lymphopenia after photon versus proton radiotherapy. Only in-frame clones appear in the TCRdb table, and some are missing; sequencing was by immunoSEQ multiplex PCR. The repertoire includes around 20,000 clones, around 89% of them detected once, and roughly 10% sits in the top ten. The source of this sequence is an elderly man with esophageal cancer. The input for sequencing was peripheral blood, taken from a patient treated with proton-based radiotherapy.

CDR3: CASSEYGRGSYNEQFF. CDR3 nucleotides: TGTGCCAGCAGTGAGTACGGGAGGGGCTCCTACAATGAGCAGTTCTTC. V is TRBV6-4 and J is TRBJ2-1, with 8 bases lining up with TRBD2. The CDR3 loop spans 16 amino acids. Looked up from germline, CDR1 is MRHNA and CDR2 is SNTAGT. Germline trimming cut 3 bases from V and 0 bases from J; bases unmatched to any gene: 4.